This T cell receptor beta chain was retrieved from a study of beta chain features in type 1 diabetes. Whole-study results and caveats: TCRB CDR3 length was moderately but significantly reduced in all four CD4+ subsets of Type 1 diabetes patients.

On this clone: What it binds is unknown.

V lost 3 bases and J lost 8, with 7 bases in between. This CDR3 has 10 amino acids. Germline CDR1 reads SQVTM; CDR2 reads ANQGSEA. cDNA synthesis used the whole RNA isolate, giving expressed TCRB sequences. For naive, central memory and regulatory T cell samples, reads averaged roughly 3.6 million. Profiling relied on immunoSEQ multiplex PCR, and the TCRdb table lists in-frame clones only, not all of them. The sample lists 200,000 to 300,000 clones, 12% to 15% seen once, with about 0.027% in the top ten. The sequenced sample consisted of naive CD4+ T cells from blood. The clonotype comes from a woman aged 40 to 50 in good health. V is TRBV29-1 and J is TRBJ1-2; the D is unclear. CDR3 nucleotide sequence: TGCAGCGTTGATCGGGAAGGCTACACCTTC. It codes for CSVDREGYTF.